Below, 11 T cell receptor beta chains from the same sample are listed, as sequenced in a study of early stage breast cancer tumors. The method was immunoSEQ multiplex PCR; TCRdb's version includes in-frame clones alone and lacks a portion of them. The sample includes 40,000 to 60,000 clones, 78% of them seen just once. The sequencing sample was made of blood. These receptors were collected from a person aged 40 to 49 with breast cancer.

The rearrangement joins TRBV7-9 to TRBJ2-1; the match to TRBD2 covers 8 bases. The CDR3 totals 15 residues. Unmatched junction bases numbered 6, after V lost 5 bases and J lost 3 bases. The germline V gene has CDR1 SEHNR and CDR2 FQNEAQ (reference sequence). The CDR3 nucleotides are TGTGCCAGCAGCCGAGAGCGGGAGCGCTACAATGAGCAGTTCTTC. It specifies CASSRERERYNEQFF.

This sequence joins TRBV7-9 and TRBJ1-1; a possible D gene is TRBD1 (6 bases). V was cut by 4 bases and J by 4 bases, with 19 bases left in between. In germline, CDR1 is SEHNR, CDR2 FQNEAQ (reference sequence). This CDR3 has 16 amino acids. This CDR3 reads CASSSQGGHRSTEAFF. The CDR3 DNA sequence: TGTGCCAGCAGCTCGCAAGGGGGACATCGGAGCACTGAAGCTTTCTTT.

This chain connects TRBV6-1 to TRBJ1-2; the D gene is possibly TRBD1 (6 bases). There are 14 residues in the CDR3. The V gene lost 5 bases and the J gene lost 5 bases, with 15 bases spanning the gap. Per germline, CDR1 MNHNS and CDR2 SASEGT. The CDR3 region is CASSLLDSQYGYTF. The CDR3 DNA follows: TGTGCCAGCAGTCTACTGGACAGTCAATATGGCTACACCTTC.

The chain uses TRBV7-9 and TRBJ1-1; 7 bases fit TRBD1. The CDR3 is 15 amino acids. CDR1 is SEHNR and CDR2 is FQNEAQ in the germline V gene (reference sequence). J gave up 1 base and V 5 bases, and 7 bases lay outside the gene matches. CDR3 protein: CASSPWTGRNTEAFF. The CDR3 DNA reads as TGTGCCAGCAGCCCATGGACAGGACGGAACACTGAAGCTTTCTTT.

The chain uses TRBV5-4 and TRBJ1-1; 8 bases align to TRBD1. CDR1 and CDR2 (germline): SGHNT, YYREEE (reference sequence). Trimming removed 0 bases from V and 1 base from J; junction bases left unmatched: 5. The CDR3 runs 16 residues. CDR3 nucleotide sequence: TGTGCCAGCAGCTTGGCCGTAGGACAGGGGAACACTGAAGCTTTCTTT. It is translated as CASSLAVGQGNTEAFF.

The chain has TRBV11-2 and TRBJ2-7; tentatively, D is TRBD1 (6 bases). Germline values: CDR1 SGHAT, CDR2 FQNNGV. The CDR3 loop spans 12 amino acids. V was pared by 7 bases and J by 9 bases, with 16 bases between. CDR3 sequence (DNA): TGTGCCAGCACCCCGAACCAGGGGCGGCAGTACTTC. The encoded protein is CASTPNQGRQYF.

This chain links TRBV27 with TRBJ2-3, with D uncertain. The germline V gene has CDR1 MNHEY and CDR2 SMNVEV (reference sequence). The CDR3 consists of 14 residues. The V gene lost 0 bases and the J gene lost 4 bases, with 8 bases spanning the gap. The DNA for the CDR3 is TGTGCCAGCAGTTTATCAAGATGGGCAGATACGCAGTATTTT. This gives the protein CASSLSRWADTQYF.

The chain combines TRBV9 with TRBJ1-3; D gene uncertain. Trimming pared 0 bases from V and 1 base from J, leaving 5 bases between. The CDR3 has 14 residues. Germline V gene lookup returns CDR1 SGDLS and CDR2 YYNGEE. CDR3 bases: TGTGCCAGCAGCGTAGCTACTTCTGGAAACACCATATATTTT. Its protein is CASSVATSGNTIYF.

This clone was picked up one time. The chain links TRBV6-5 to TRBJ1-1, with D possibly being TRBD1 (5 bases). Germline CDR1 MNHEY, CDR2 SVGAGI. The CDR3 is 12 residues long. V shed 5 bases and J shed 9 bases, with 13 bases lying between them. The DNA for the CDR3 is TGTGCCAGCAGTGACAGCAATCAGAAAGCTTTCTTT. It translates to CASSDSNQKAFF.

This chain links TRBV7-2 with TRBJ1-4; D ambiguous. Trimming removed 4 bases from V and 10 bases from J, with 16 bases in between. The CDR3 loop spans 14 amino acids. Per the germline V gene, CDR1 is SGHTA and CDR2 is FQGNSA. This chain's CDR3 is CASSYPGEASKLFF. CDR3 DNA sequence: TGTGCCAGCAGCTATCCGGGAGAAGCCTCAAAACTGTTTTTT. Full variable domain (rest looked up from reference TRBV7-2 and TRBJ1-4): GAGVSQSPSNKVTEKGKDVELRCDPISGHTALYWYRQSLGQGLEFLIYFQGNSAPDKSGLPSDRFSAERTGGSVSTLTIQRTQQEDSAVYLCASSYPGEASKLFFGSGTQLSVL.

This clone was recorded at least ten times. The rearrangement joins TRBV19 to TRBJ2-7, with TRBD1 as a possible D gene (6 bases). CDR1 and CDR2 from the germline V gene are LNHDA and SQIVND (reference sequence). The V and J ends lost 5 bases and 3 bases respectively, with 11 bases between them. The CDR3 loop spans 13 amino acids. The DNA for the CDR3 is TGTGCCAGTAGTCGGACAGTTCGCTACGAGCAGTACTTC. Protein sequence: CASSRTVRYEQYF.